A single sample is the source of the 20 T cell receptor beta chains below, sequenced in a study of identifying expanded T cells in peripheral blood. TCRdb's table, derived via immunoSEQ multiplex PCR, lists solely in-frame clones and lacks some. Among some 95,000 clones, 88% were seen once, and the ten largest hold approximately 6%. Sequenced input: blood. The receptor source for this set is a person aged 18-70 years in good health.

The chain has TRBV19 and TRBJ1-2; D is uncertain. The CDR3 has 14 residues. CDR1 is LNHDA, CDR2 SQIVND, per germline (reference sequence). The V end lost 5 bases, the J end lost 8 bases, and 18 bases lay between the germline ends. The CDR3 sequence is CASSPRWTAGGYTF. Here the CDR3 DNA reads TGTGCCAGTAGTCCCCGGTGGACGGCGGGGGGCTACACCTTC.

J is TRBJ2-3 and V is TRBV6-1; possibly TRBD1 for D (5 bases). The CDR3 spans 13 residues. Germline V gene lookup returns CDR1 MNHNS and CDR2 SASEGT. Trimming shortened V by 4 bases and J by 3 bases, and 8 bases separated the two germline ends. As DNA, the CDR3 is TGTGCCAGCAGTGGTCAGGGAACAGATACGCAGTATTTT. Translation: CASSGQGTDTQYF.

This clone has only one observation. The chain recombines TRBV27 with TRBJ2-7; 9 bases are a match to TRBD1. This CDR3 region has 15 residues. Germline CDR1 is MNHEY and CDR2 is SMNVEV (reference sequence). After removal of 8 bases from V and 3 bases from J, the junction contained 11 bases not matched to a gene. The chain's CDR3 is CASGLTGQGFYEQYF. The CDR3 bases are TGTGCCAGCGGCCTAACGGGACAGGGTTTCTACGAGCAGTACTTC.

V and J are TRBV5-1 and TRBJ2-5, with 13 bases that match TRBD2. This CDR3 comprises 15 residues. CDR1 and CDR2 from the germline V gene are SGHRS and YFSETQ. Trimming cost V 4 bases and J 5 bases; bases outside gene matches: 5. CDR3 coding DNA: TGCGCCAGCAGCAAGGGGACTAGCGGGGTTGAGACCCAGTACTTC. Protein: CASSKGTSGVETQYF.

V is TRBV7-9 and J is TRBJ1-4; D uncertain. This CDR3 has 15 amino acids. Germline loops: CDR1 SEHNR, CDR2 FQNEAQ (reference sequence). V lost 7 bases and J 3 bases, leaving 15 bases between the germline ends. This chain's CDR3 is CASISSGSANEKLFF. Written as DNA, the CDR3 is TGTGCCAGCATCTCGTCTGGGTCAGCTAATGAAAAACTGTTTTTT.

The sample holds one count of this clone. V and J are TRBV10-3 and TRBJ2-1; 7 nucleotides align to TRBD2. The CDR3 spans 13 residues. The germline gives CDR1 ENHRY, CDR2 SYGVKD. The V segment lost 10 bases and the J segment 9 bases; nucleotides outside the gene matches: 12. This chain's CDR3 is CATTSSAGVEQFF. In DNA, the CDR3 is TGTGCCACCACATCTTCTGCGGGAGTTGAGCAGTTCTTC.

A few counts support this clone. This chain links TRBV5-1 with TRBJ1-6; the D gene is possibly TRBD1 (6 bases). The germline V gene has CDR1 SGHRS and CDR2 YFSETQ. This CDR3 comprises 17 residues. V gave up 4 bases and J gave up 10 bases, with 24 bases separating them. This chain's CDR3 is CASSETPGPKRGSPLHF. Written as DNA, the CDR3 is TGCGCCAGCAGCGAGACCCCGGGCCCCAAAAGGGGGTCACCCCTCCACTTT.

The chain employs TRBV7-9 and TRBJ2-1, with TRBD1 matching over 10 bases. V dropped 6 bases and J dropped 10; count of bases not matched to a gene: 9. The germline V gene has CDR1 SEHNR and CDR2 FQNEAQ (reference sequence). The length of the CDR3 is 14 residues. CDR3 protein: CASRGGTGVWEQFF. The CDR3 DNA reads TGTGCCAGCAGAGGGGGGACAGGGGTTTGGGAGCAGTTCTTC.

The V and J genes are TRBV19 and TRBJ1-5, with 11 positions matching TRBD1. Unmatched junction bases numbered 6, after V lost 5 bases and J lost 3 bases. The V gene's germline CDR1 is LNHDA and CDR2 SQIVND (reference sequence). The CDR3 spans 16 residues. DNA of the CDR3: TGTGCCAGTAGTCCGGACAGGGGGCTCTCCAATCAGCCCCAGCATTTT. Translation gives CASSPDRGLSNQPQHF.

The chain carries TRBV7-3 and TRBJ1-1; unclear D gene. V lost 5 bases, J lost 1 base, and 14 bases lay in between. The CDR3 covers 15 residues. Germline loops: CDR1 SGHTA, CDR2 FQGTGA. The CDR3 reads CASSPQSYPNTEAFF. The CDR3 coding sequence is TGTGCCAGCAGCCCACAGAGCTACCCGAACACTGAAGCTTTCTTT.

This chain joins TRBV5-1 and TRBJ2-5, with 9 nucleotides matching TRBD1. In germline, CDR1 is SGHRS, CDR2 YFSETQ. This CDR3 comprises 15 residues. Trimming removed 3 bases from V and 4 bases from J; junction bases left unmatched: 7. The CDR3 nucleotides read TGCGCCAGCAGCTGGGGGGACAGGGTCGGAGAGACCCAGTACTTC. Residues: CASSWGDRVGETQYF.

The rearrangement uses TRBV6-4 and TRBJ1-2; 10 nucleotides align to TRBD1. Trimming removed 3 bases from V and 8 bases from J; junction bases left unmatched: 6. The CDR3 covers 14 residues. Germline-derived CDR1 and CDR2 are MRHNA and SNTAGT. The DNA for the CDR3 is TGTGCCAGCAGTGAATCCGGGACAGGGGTGGGCTACACCTTC. Its protein product is CASSESGTGVGYTF.

The chain has TRBV2 and TRBJ2-7; D might be TRBD2 (5 bases). The V gene lost 5 bases and the J gene lost 4 bases, with 12 bases spanning the gap. In germline, CDR1 is SNHLY, CDR2 FYNNEI. CDR3 size: 13 residues. The CDR3 coding sequence is TGTGCCAGCAGTCTGACTATAGGGTACGAGCAGTACTTC. Translated, it gives CASSLTIGYEQYF. Full variable domain (missing parts from reference TRBV2 and TRBJ2-7): EPEVTQTPSHQVTQMGQEVILRCVPISNHLYFYWYRQILGQKVEFLVSFYNNEISEKSEIFDDQFSVERPDGSNFTLKIRSTKLEDSAMYFCASSLTIGYEQYFGPGTRLTVT.

The gene calls are TRBV4-2 and TRBJ2-7, with a weak D call TRBD1 (5 bases). This CDR3 is built from 14 residues. Trimming pared 3 bases from V and 4 bases from J, leaving 13 bases between. Germline V gene data show CDR1 as LGHNA and CDR2 as YNFKEQ. DNA of the CDR3: TGTGCCAGCAGCCAGCAGGGATCCGGGTACGAGCAGTACTTC. Encoded protein: CASSQQGSGYEQYF.

The gene calls are TRBV6-6 and TRBJ2-2, with TRBD2 matching over 10 bases. The germline V gene encodes CDR1 MNHNY and CDR2 SVGAGI (reference sequence). V lost 10 bases to trimming and J lost 6 bases; unmatched junction nucleotides: 14. This CDR3 spans 16 amino acids. The CDR3 DNA sequence: TGTGCCACGGCGGACTCTAGCGGGAGTTCCCCCGGGGAGCTGTTTTTT. The encoded protein is CATADSSGSSPGELFF.

V gene TRBV6-5 combines with J gene TRBJ2-5; D unresolved. Trimming stripped 5 bases from V and 11 bases from J, with 12 bases between. There are 11 residues in the CDR3. CDR1 and CDR2 (germline): MNHEY, SVGAGI. The CDR3 bases are TGTGCCAGCAGTGAGTGGAATGAGCAGTACTTC. Its translation: CASSEWNEQYF.

Points on this clone: Because the CDR3 is missing its conserved closing phenylalanine or tryptophan, this is likely a read error. Because the CDR3's place on the DNA is in doubt, the DNA is left out and the CDR3 is given as listed by TCRdb. V usage is TRBV4-3 and J usage is TRBJ1-4. CDR1 is LGHNA and CDR2 is YSLEER in the germline V gene. The CDR3 totals 10 residues, both ends included. The CDR3 reads CASSHVLRKG.

The chain recombines TRBV6-1 with TRBJ1-6; TRBD1 aligns across 11 bases. V gave up 4 bases and J gave up 6 bases; unmatched junction bases: 2. CDR1 is MNHNS, CDR2 SASEGT, per germline. This CDR3 has 15 amino acids. The CDR3 bases are TGTGCCAGCAGTGTGGGGACAGGGGGTAATTCACCCCTCCACTTT. Amino acid sequence: CASSVGTGGNSPLHF.

V and J are TRBV7-7 and TRBJ2-1; 7 nucleotides align to TRBD2. The CDR3 totals 14 residues. The trim removed 5 bases at V and 8 bases at J, leaving 9 bases unmatched. Germline lookup yields CDR1 SSHAT and CDR2 FNYEAQ (reference sequence). For the CDR3, the DNA is TGTGCCAGCAGCACCGGACTAGTCAATGATGAGCAGTTCTTC. Protein: CASSTGLVNDEQFF. The complete variable domain, with remaining parts taken from reference TRBV7-7 and TRBJ2-1, reads GAGVSQSPRYKVTKRGQDVTLRCDPISSHATLYWYQQALGQGPEFLTYFNYEAQPDKSGLPSDRFSAERPEGSISTLTIQRTEQRDSAMYRCASSTGLVNDEQFFGPGTRLTVL.

The chain is built from TRBV5-6 and TRBJ1-2, with 7 bases lining up with TRBD1. The CDR3 covers 14 residues. CDR1 is SGHDT, CDR2 YYEEEE, per germline. Trimming cost V 4 bases and J 8 bases; bases outside gene matches: 11. CDR3 nucleotides: TGTGCCAGCAGCAAGAGACAGGGAAGAAGCGGCTACACCTTC. Amino acids: CASSKRQGRSGYTF.